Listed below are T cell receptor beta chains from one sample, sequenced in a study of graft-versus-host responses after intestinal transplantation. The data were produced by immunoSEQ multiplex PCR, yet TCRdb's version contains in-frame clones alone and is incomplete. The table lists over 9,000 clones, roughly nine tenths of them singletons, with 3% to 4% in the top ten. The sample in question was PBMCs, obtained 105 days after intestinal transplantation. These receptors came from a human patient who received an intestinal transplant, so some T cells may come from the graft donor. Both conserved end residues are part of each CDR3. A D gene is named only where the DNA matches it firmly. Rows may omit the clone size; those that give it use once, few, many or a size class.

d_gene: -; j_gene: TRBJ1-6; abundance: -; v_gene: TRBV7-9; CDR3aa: CASSLEAGTPYSPLHF; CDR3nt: TGTGCCAGCAGCTTAGAGGCCGGGACACCGTATTCACCCCTCCACTTT
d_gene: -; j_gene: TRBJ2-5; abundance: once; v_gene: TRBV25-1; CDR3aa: CASSESSGKETQYF; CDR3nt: TGTGCCAGCAGTGAATCCTCCGGGAAGGAGACCCAGTACTTC
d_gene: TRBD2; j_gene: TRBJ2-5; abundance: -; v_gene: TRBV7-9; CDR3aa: CASSSPGRGGETQYF; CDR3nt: TGTGCCAGCAGCTCCCCGGGACGGGGGGGAGAGACCCAGTACTTC
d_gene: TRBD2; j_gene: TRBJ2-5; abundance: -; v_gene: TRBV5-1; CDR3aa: CASSLGAGGMEGTQYF; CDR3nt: TGCGCCAGCAGCTTAGGGGCGGGAGGAATGGAAGGGACCCAGTACTTC
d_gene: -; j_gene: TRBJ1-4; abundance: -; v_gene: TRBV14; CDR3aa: CASSQDRGAGTLNEKLFF; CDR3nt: TGTGCCAGCAGCCAAGATCGGGGGGCCGGCACCCTTAATGAAAAACTGTTTTTT
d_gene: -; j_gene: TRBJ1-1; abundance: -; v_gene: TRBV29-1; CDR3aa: CSVDRRNTEAFF; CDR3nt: TGCAGCGTTGACAGACGGAACACTGAAGCTTTCTTT
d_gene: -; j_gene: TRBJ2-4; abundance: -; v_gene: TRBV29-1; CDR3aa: CSVRGAGNAKNIQYF; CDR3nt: TGCAGCGTTCGGGGGGCGGGTAATGCCAAAAACATTCAGTACTTC
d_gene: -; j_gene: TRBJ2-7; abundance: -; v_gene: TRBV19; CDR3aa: CASSPRPRPDPTYEQYF; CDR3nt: TGTGCCAGTAGTCCACGCCCCCGACCCGACCCAACCTACGAGCAGTACTTC
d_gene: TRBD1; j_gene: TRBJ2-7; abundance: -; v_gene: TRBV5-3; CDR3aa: CAPRDRRDEQYF; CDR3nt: TGTGCTCCCCGGGACAGGAGAGACGAGCAGTACTTC
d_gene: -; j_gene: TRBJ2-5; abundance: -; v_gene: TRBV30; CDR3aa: CAWSPGLEETQYF; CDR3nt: TGTGCCTGGAGCCCAGGGTTGGAAGAGACCCAGTACTTC
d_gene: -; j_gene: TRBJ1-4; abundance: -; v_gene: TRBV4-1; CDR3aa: CASSQYGRLATNEKLFF; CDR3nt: TGCGCCAGCAGCCAATACGGCAGACTTGCAACTAATGAAAAACTGTTTTTT
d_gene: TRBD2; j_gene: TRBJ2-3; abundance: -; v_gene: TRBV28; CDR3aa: CASDKLAGGWDTQYF; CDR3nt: TGTGCCAGCGACAAACTAGCGGGAGGGTGGGATACGCAGTATTTT
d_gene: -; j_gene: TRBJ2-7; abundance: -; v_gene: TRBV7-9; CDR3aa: CASSLASGGGTYEQYF; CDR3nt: TGTGCCAGCAGCTTAGCGTCCGGAGGGGGGACCTACGAGCAGTACTTC
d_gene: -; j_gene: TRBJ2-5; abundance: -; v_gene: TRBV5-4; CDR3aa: CASSSQGSWETQYF; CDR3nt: TGTGCCAGCAGCTCCCAGGGGTCGTGGGAGACCCAGTACTTC
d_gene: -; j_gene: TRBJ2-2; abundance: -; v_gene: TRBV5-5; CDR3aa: CASSLWDLNTGELFF; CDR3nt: TGTGCCAGCAGCTTGTGGGATCTGAACACCGGGGAGCTGTTTTTT
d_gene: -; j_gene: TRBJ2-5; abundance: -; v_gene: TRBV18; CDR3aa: CASSPQLGDRGETQYF; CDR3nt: TGTGCCAGCTCACCCCAACTGGGGGATAGAGGAGAGACCCAGTACTTC
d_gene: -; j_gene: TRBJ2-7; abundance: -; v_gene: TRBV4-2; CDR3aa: CASSQGADSRYEQYF; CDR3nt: TGTGCCAGCAGCCAAGGGGCGGACTCCCGCTACGAGCAGTACTTC
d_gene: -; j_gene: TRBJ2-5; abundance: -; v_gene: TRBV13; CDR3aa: CASSLGQGYQETQYF; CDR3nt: TGTGCCAGCAGCTTAGGCCAAGGGTACCAAGAGACCCAGTACTTC
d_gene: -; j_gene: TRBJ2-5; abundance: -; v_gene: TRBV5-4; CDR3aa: CASSETSGQKKTQYF; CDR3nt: TGTGCCAGCAGCGAGACTTCAGGACAGAAGAAGACCCAGTACTTC
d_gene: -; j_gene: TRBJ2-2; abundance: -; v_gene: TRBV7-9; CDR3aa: CASSLGRGGELFF; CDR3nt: TGTGCCAGCAGCTTAGGTAGAGGCGGGGAGCTGTTTTTT
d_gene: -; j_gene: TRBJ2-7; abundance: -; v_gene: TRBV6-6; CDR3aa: CASRTDRRGSYEQYF; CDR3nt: TGTGCCAGCAGAACGGACAGGAGGGGATCCTACGAGCAGTACTTC
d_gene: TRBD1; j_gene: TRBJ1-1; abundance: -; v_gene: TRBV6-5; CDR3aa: CASSFSTGGNTEAFF; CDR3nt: TGTGCCAGCAGTTTTTCGACAGGGGGGAACACTGAAGCTTTCTTT
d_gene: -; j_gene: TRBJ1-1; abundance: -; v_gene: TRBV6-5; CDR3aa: CASSSPGRYTEAFF; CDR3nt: TGTGCCAGCAGTTCCCCGGGGAGGTACACTGAAGCTTTCTTT
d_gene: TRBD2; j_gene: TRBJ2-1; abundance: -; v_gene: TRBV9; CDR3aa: CASSGTSGTYNEQFF; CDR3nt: TGTGCCAGCAGTGGGACTAGCGGGACCTACAATGAGCAGTTCTTC
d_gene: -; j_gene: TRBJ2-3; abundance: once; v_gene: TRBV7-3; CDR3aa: CASSTRGDDTQYF; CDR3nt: TGTGCCAGCAGTACTCGGGGCGACGATACGCAGTATTTT
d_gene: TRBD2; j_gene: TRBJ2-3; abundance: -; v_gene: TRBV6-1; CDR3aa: CASSRTSGGAYTQYF; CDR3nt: TGTGCCAGCAGTCGGACTAGCGGTGGGGCGTATACGCAGTATTTT
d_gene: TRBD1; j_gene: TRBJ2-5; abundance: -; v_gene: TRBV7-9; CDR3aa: CATAASGGLETQYF; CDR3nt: TGTGCCACCGCTGCCTCAGGGGGCTTGGAGACCCAGTACTTC
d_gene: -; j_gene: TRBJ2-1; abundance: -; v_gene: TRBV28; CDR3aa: CASSYRDGQFF; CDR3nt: TGTGCCAGCAGTTACCGGGACGGACAGTTCTTC
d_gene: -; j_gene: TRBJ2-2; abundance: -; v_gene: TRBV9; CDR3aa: CASSVQGPGELFF; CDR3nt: TGTGCCAGCAGCGTACAGGGACCCGGGGAGCTGTTTTTT
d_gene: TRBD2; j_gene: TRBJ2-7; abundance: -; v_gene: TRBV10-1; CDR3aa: CASSETGGYEQYF; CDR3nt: TGCGCCAGCAGTGAGACGGGGGGGTACGAGCAGTACTTC
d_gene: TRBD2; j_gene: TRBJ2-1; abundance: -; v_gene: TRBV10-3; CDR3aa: CAISDAGGEYNEQFF; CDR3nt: TGTGCCATCAGTGATGCGGGGGGAGAATACAATGAGCAGTTCTTC
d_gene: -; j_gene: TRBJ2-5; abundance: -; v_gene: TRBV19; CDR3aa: CASKGGGLQETQYF; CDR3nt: TGTGCCAGTAAAGGGGGGGGCCTTCAAGAGACCCAGTACTTC
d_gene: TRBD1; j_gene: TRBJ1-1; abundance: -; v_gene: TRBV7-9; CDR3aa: CASSLRMYRGLTEAFF; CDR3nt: TGTGCCAGCAGCTTAAGGATGTACAGGGGGCTCACTGAAGCTTTCTTT
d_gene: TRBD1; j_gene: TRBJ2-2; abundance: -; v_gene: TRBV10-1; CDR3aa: CASSGIAGGADGELFF; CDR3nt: TGCGCCAGCAGTGGGATTGCAGGGGGCGCGGACGGGGAGCTGTTTTTT
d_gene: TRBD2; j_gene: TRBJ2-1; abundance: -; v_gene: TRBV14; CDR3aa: CASNSGAGVGEQFF; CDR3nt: TGTGCCAGCAATTCAGGAGCGGGAGTAGGTGAGCAGTTCTTC
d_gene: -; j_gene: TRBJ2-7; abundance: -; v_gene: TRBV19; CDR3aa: CASSPRISEQYF; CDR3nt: TGTGCCAGTAGTCCCCGAATAAGCGAGCAGTACTTC
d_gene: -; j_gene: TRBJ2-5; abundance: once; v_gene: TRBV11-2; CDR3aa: CASSTREEGETQYF; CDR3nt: TGTGCCAGCAGCACCAGGGAGGAGGGGGAGACCCAGTACTTC
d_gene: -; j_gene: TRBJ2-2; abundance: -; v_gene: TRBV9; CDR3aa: CASSVGGTVGELFF; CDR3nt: TGTGCCAGCAGCGTAGGGGGGACGGTCGGGGAGCTGTTTTTT
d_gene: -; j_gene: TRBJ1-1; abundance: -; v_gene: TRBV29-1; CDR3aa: CSHKKGQGMNTEAFF; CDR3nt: TGCAGCCACAAGAAAGGGCAGGGAATGAACACTGAAGCTTTCTTT
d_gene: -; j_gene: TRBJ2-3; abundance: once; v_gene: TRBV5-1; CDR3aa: CASSRRDNTDTQYF; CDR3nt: TGCGCCAGCTCTCGCAGGGATAACACAGATACGCAGTATTTT
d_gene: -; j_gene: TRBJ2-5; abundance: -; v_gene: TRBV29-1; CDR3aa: CSAFAGRTTETQYF; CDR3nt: TGCAGCGCCTTCGCTGGAAGAACCACGGAGACCCAGTACTTC
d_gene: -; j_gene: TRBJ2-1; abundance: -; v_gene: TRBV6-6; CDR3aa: CASGSRLEDNEQFF; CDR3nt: TGTGCCAGCGGGTCCCGGCTAGAAGACAATGAGCAGTTCTTC